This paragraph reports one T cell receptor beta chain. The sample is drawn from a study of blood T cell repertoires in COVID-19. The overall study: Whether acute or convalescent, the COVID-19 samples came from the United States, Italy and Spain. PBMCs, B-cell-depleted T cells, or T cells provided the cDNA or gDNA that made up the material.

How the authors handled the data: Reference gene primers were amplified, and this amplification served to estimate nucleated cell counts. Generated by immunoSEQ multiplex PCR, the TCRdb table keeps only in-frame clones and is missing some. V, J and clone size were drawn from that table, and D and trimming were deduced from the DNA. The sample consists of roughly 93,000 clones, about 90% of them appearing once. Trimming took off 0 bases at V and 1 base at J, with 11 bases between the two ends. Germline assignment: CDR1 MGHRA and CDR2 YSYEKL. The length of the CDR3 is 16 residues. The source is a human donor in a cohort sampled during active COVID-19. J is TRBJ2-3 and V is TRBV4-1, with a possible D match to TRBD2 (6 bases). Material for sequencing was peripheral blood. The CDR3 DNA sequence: TGCGCCAGCAGCCAAGACGCCGGGACTCGCACAGATACGCAGTATTTT. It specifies CASSQDAGTRTDTQYF.